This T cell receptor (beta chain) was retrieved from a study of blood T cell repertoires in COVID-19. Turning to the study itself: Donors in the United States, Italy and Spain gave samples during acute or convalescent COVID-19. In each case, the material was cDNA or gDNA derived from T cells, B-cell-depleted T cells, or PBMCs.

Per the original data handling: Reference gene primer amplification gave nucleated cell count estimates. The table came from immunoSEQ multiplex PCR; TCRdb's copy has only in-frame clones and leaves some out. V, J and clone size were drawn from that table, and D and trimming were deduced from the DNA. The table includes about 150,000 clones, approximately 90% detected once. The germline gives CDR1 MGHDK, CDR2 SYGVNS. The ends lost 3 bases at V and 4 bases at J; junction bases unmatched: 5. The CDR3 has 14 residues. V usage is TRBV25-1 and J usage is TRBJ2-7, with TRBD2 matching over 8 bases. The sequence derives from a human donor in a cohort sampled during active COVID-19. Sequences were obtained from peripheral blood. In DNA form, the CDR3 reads TGTGCCAGCAGTGACTTAACTAGCGGATACGAGCAGTACTTC. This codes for CASSDLTSGYEQYF.